The source of this TCR beta chain is a study of metastatic and nonmetastatic thyroid tumors. Study-wide context: For malignant and benign thyroid patients, tumor or nodule tissue and blood were the sources whose repertoires were compared. Study results and limitations: Versus benign nodules, malignant thyroid tumors reportedly had significantly higher TCR beta diversity, in blood and tumor.

No treatment had been given to any patient before thyroid surgery. This clone was detected many times. Its antigen is as yet unknown. TCRdb redid the clone calls on the PCR reads using MiXCR. The table lists tens of thousands of clones, less than 20% of them singletons. Trimming left V 1 base short and J 6 bases short, with 10 bases between. The germline gives CDR1 LGHNA, CDR2 YSLEER. This CDR3 spans 13 amino acids. V gene TRBV4-3 combines with J gene TRBJ2-7; possibly TRBD2 for D (7 bases). This clonotype was sampled from a female donor with papillary thyroid cancer or a benign thyroid nodule (not recorded which). Some clones in this sample may be carry-over from other donors' samples. Sequences were obtained from tumor tissue. The CDR3 nucleotides are TGCGCCAGCAGCCAAGGGGGAGGGGGCGAGCAGTACTTC. Its protein is CASSQGGGGEQYF.